Here is one T cell receptor (beta chain) with its context. Its antigen remains unidentified. This CDR3 has 14 residues. V dropped 5 bases and J dropped 5; count of bases not matched to a gene: 8. The data belong to a study of T-cell memory formation after mild COVID-19. Study context: Each donor largely had its own TCR clusters.

TCRdb reprocessed the 5' RACE reads via MiXCR and lists one record per CDR3 protein. The sample lists tens of thousands of distinct CDR3 sequences, roughly 10% occurring once. General study points: CD8+ contracting clones occupied EMRA, while CD4+ ones occupied mainly CM and EM. The finding that pre-infection memory included some responding clones suggested that cross-reactive memory joined. Clones that got smaller from day 15 to 85 had even CD4/CD8, while clones growing later tipped toward CD4+.

The sample was PBMCs or a T cell subset sorted from them (not recorded which). The V call is TRBV12-3 or TRBV12-4, the J call TRBJ2-7, with 8 positions matching TRBD1. The sequence was collected from a man younger than 30 who had mild COVID-19 (a few samples of this study predate the infection). Cell type and time point are not known. As DNA, the CDR3 is TGTGCCAGCAGTATAGAGACAGGGGCGGACGAGCAGTACTTC. This codes for CASSIETGADEQYF.